This T cell receptor beta chain was profiled in a study of cytomegalovirus exposure and HLA in healthy donors. General study findings and limits: Roughly even sequencing depth across donors was the assumption behind the presence/absence analyses. Most observed TCR sequences were rare, whereas some public TCRs were detected in many donors.

With regard to this clone: Antigen: not known.

This PCR relied on a set of 60 Vbeta primers and 13 Jbeta primers. The method was immunoSEQ multiplex PCR; TCRdb's version includes in-frame clones alone and lacks a portion of them. In the table there are 250,000 to 350,000 clones, about nine tenths of which are singletons. The sequence was obtained from a middle-aged man in good health and CMV-seropositive. The sequencing input was PBMCs.

DNA of the CDR3: TGCGCCAGCAGCCAAGGAGGGTACGGGAGCTATGGCTACACCTTC. Translating it yields CASSQGGYGSYGYTF. The chain employs TRBV4-1 and TRBJ1-2; D gene unclear. Trimming removed 1 base at V and 4 bases at J, with 13 bases between. Germline assignment: CDR1 MGHRA and CDR2 YSYEKL. This CDR3 has 15 amino acids.